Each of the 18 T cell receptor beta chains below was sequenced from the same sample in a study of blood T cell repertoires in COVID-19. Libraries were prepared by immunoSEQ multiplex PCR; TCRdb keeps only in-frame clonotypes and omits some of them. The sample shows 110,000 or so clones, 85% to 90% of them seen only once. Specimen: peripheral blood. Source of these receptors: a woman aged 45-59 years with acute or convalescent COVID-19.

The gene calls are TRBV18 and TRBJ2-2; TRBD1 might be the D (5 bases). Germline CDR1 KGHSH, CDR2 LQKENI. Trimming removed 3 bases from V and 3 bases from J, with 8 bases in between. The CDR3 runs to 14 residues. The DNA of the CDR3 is TGTGCCAGCTCACCTCAAGGGGACACCGGGGAGCTGTTTTTT. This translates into CASSPQGDTGELFF. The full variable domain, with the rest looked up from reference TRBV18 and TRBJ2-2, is NAGVMQNPRHLVRRRGQEARLRCSPMKGHSHVYWYRQLPEEGLKFMVYLQKENIIDESGMPKERFSAEFPKEGPSILRIQQVVRGDSAAYFCASSPQGDTGELFFGEGSRLTVL.

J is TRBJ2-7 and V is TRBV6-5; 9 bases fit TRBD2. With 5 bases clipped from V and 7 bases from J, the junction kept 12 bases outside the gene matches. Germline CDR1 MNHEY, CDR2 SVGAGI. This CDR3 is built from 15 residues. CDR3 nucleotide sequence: TGTGCCAGCAGTCCCTCGGCGGGAGGGAAGGAAGAGCAGTACTTC. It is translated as CASSPSAGGKEEQYF.

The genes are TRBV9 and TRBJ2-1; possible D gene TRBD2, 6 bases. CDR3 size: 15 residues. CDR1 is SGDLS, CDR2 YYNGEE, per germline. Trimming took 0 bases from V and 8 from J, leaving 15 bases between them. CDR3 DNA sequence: TGTGCCAGCAGCGTAGGGGCGGGAAAGAACGATGAGCAGTTCTTC. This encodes CASSVGAGKNDEQFF. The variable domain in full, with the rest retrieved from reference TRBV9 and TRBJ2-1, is DSGVTQTPKHLITATGQRVTLRCSPRSGDLSVYWYQQSLDQGLQFLIQYYNGEERAKGNILERFSAQQFPDLHSELNLSSLELGDSALYFCASSVGAGKNDEQFFGPGTRLTVL.

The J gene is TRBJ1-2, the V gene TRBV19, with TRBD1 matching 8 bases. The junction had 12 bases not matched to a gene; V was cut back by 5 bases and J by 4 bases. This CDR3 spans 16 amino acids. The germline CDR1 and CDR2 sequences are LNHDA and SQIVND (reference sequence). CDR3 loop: CASSHPGTGGIYGYTF. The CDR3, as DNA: TGTGCCAGTAGTCATCCCGGGACAGGAGGCATCTATGGCTACACCTTC.

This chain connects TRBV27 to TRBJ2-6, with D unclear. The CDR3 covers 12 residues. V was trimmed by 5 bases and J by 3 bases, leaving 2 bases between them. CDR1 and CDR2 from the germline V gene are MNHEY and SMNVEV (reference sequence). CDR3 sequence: CASSRGANVLTF. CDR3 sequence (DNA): TGTGCCAGCAGTCGTGGGGCCAACGTCCTGACTTTC.

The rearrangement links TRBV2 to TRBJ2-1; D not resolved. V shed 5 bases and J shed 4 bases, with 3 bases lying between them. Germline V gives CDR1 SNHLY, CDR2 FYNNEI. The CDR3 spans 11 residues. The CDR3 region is CASSPYNEQFF. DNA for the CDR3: TGTGCCAGCAGTCCTTACAATGAGCAGTTCTTC. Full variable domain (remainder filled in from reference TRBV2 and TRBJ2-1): EPEVTQTPSHQVTQMGQEVILRCVPISNHLYFYWYRQILGQKVEFLVSFYNNEISEKSEIFDDQFSVERPDGSNFTLKIRSTKLEDSAMYFCASSPYNEQFFGPGTRLTVL.

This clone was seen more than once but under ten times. CDR3 in DNA: TGTGCCTGGAGCCCGGGGGGTCTCACTGAAGCTTTCTTT. This codes for CAWSPGGLTEAFF. V and J are TRBV30 and TRBJ1-1; D may be TRBD1 (5 bases). Trimming removed 3 bases from V and 4 bases from J, with 12 bases in between. In germline, CDR1 is GTSNPN, CDR2 SVGIG (reference sequence). The CDR3 is made up of 13 amino acids.

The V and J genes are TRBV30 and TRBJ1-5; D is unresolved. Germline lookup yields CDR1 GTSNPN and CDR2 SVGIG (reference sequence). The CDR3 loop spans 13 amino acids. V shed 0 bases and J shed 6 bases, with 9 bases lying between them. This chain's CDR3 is CAWSVTGIQPQHF. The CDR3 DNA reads TGTGCCTGGAGTGTGACCGGGATTCAGCCCCAGCATTTT.

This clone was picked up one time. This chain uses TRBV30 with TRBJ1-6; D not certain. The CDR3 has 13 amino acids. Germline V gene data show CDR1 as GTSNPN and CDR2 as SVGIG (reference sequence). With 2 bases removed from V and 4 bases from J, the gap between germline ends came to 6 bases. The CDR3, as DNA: TGTGCCTGGAGTCCCTCGTATAATTCACCCCTCCACTTT. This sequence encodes CAWSPSYNSPLHF.

CDR3 sequence (DNA): TGTGCCAGCTCACCGTTGGCGACAGGGGAACCTGGCTACACCTTC. It is translated as CASSPLATGEPGYTF. V is TRBV18 and J is TRBJ1-2; TRBD1 aligns across 8 bases. J lost 7 bases, V lost 3 bases, and 10 bases had no gene match. This CDR3 spans 15 amino acids. The V gene's germline CDR1 is KGHSH and CDR2 LQKENI.

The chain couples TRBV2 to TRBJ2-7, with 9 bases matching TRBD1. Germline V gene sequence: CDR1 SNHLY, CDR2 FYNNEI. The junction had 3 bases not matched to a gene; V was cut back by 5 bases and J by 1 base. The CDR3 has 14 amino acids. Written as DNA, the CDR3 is TGTGCCAGCAGTCTGGACAGGGGATCCTACGAGCAGTACTTC. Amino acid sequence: CASSLDRGSYEQYF.

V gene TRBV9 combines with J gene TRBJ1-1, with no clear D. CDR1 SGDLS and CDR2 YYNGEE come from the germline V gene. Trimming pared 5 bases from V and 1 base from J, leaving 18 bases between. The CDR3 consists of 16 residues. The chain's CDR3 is CASSRGSAHENTEAFF. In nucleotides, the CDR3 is TGTGCCAGCAGTCGAGGATCCGCCCATGAGAACACTGAAGCTTTCTTT.

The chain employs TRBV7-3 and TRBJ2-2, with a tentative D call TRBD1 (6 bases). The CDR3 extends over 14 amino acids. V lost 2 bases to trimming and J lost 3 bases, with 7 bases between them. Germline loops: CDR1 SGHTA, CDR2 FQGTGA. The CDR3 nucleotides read TGTGCCAGCAGCTTAGGACAGTACACCGGGGAGCTGTTTTTT. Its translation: CASSLGQYTGELFF.

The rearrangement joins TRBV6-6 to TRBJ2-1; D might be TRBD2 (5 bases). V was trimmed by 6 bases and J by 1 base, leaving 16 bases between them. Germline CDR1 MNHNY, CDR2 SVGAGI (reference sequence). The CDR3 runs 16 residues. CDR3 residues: CASRTTDKGSYNEQFF. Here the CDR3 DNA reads TGTGCCAGCAGGACTACCGACAAGGGTTCCTACAATGAGCAGTTCTTC.

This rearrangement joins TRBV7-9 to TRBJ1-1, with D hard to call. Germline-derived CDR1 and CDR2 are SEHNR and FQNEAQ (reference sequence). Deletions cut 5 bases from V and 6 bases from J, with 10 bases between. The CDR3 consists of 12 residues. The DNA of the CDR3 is TGTGCCAGCAGCGGAAACGGGGCTGAAGCTTTCTTT. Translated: CASSGNGAEAFF.

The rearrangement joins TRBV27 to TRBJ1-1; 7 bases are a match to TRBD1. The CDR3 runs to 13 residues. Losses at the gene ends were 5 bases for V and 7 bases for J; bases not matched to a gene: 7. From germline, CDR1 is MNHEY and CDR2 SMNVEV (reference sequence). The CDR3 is CASSLVTGIEAFF. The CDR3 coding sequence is TGTGCCAGCAGTCTAGTGACAGGGATTGAAGCTTTCTTT.

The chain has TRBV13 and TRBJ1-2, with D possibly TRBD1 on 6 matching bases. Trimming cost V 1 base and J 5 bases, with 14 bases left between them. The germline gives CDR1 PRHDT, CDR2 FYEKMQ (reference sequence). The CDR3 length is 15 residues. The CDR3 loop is CASSLAQGDQYGYTF. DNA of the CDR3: TGTGCCAGCAGCTTAGCACAGGGTGATCAATATGGCTACACCTTC.

The CDR3 spells CASSVIGSAGEQYF. The CDR3 DNA follows: TGTGCCAGCAGCGTGATAGGATCTGCGGGTGAGCAGTACTTC. The gene calls are TRBV27 and TRBJ2-7, with a weak D call TRBD2 (5 bases). The CDR3 loop spans 14 amino acids. In germline, CDR1 is MNHEY, CDR2 SMNVEV (reference sequence). The V and J ends lost 6 bases and 7 bases respectively, with 19 bases between them.